This is a list of T cell receptor beta chains from one sample in a study of neurological immune-mediated disorders. TCRdb analysed the 5' RACE reads with MiXCR anew, one entry per CDR3 protein. The sample carries under 100,000 distinct CDR3 sequences, about 4.3% recorded once. The sequenced sample was PBMCs. These receptors all stem from a woman between 55 and 75 years old with multiple sclerosis. Both conserved end residues are part of each CDR3. D genes are given only for firm matches. Expanded clones get a size class; other rows say once, few or many, or leave the size out.

D	V	size	J	DNA	CDR3
NA	TRBV5-1	many	TRBJ1-1	TGCGCCAGCAGCTTGTCGGTCAGGGAGATAGATGAAGCTTTCTTT	CASSLSVREIDEAFF
TRBD1	TRBV11-1	many	TRBJ2-7	TGTGCCAGCAGCTCGGGACAGGGGGTCTACGAGCAGTACTTC	CASSSGQGVYEQYF
NA	TRBV5-1	many	TRBJ1-1	TGCGCCAGCAGCTTGGGGGATTTGAACACTGAAGCTTTCTTT	CASSLGDLNTEAFF
NA	TRBV5-1	many	TRBJ2-7	TGCGCCAGCAGCTTGCCGCTAGGGGGGGACGAGCAGTACTTC	CASSLPLGGDEQYF
TRBD1	TRBV7-9	many	TRBJ1-1	TGTGCCAGCACCCCGACAGGGCAGGTTCCCACTGAAGCTTTCTTT	CASTPTGQVPTEAFF
TRBD1	TRBV3-1	many	TRBJ2-5	TGTGCCAGCAGCCCGGGACAGGTGGCGACCCAGTACTTC	CASSPGQVATQYF
NA	TRBV18	many	TRBJ1-1	TGTGCCAGCTCGGACAAAGGGACACGGGCTGAAGCTTTCTTT	CASSDKGTRAEAFF
NA	TRBV6-6	many	TRBJ2-2	TGTGCCAGCAGTACAACCGGGACTTTGAACACCGGGGAGCTGTTTTTT	CASSTTGTLNTGELFF
NA	TRBV4-1	many	TRBJ1-3	TGCGCCAGCAGCCAAGGCAGGGCCTCTGGAAACACCATATATTTT	CASSQGRASGNTIYF
NA	TRBV27	many	TRBJ2-7	TGTGCCAGCAGTTTATCGGGGGGGCGCTCCTACGAGCAGTACTTC	CASSLSGGRSYEQYF
TRBD2	TRBV12-5	many	TRBJ2-7	TGTGCTAGTGGTTTGGTCAAGCGGGGCATATACGAGCAGTACTTC	CASGLVKRGIYEQYF
NA	TRBV7-2	many	TRBJ1-2	TGTGCCAGCAGCAGTTGGGGCTACACCTTC	CASSSWGYTF
NA	TRBV18	many	TRBJ1-1	TGTGCCAGCTCACGAGGGACGGTGAACACTGAAGCTTTCTTT	CASSRGTVNTEAFF
TRBD1	TRBV5-1	many	TRBJ1-1	TGCGCCAGCAGACTGACAGGGGGCGTATCCCTGACTGAAGCTTTCTTT	CASRLTGGVSLTEAFF
NA	TRBV7-9	many	TRBJ2-3	TGTGCCAGCAGCTTAGCGCAGTTGAGCACAGATACGCAGTATTTT	CASSLAQLSTDTQYF
NA	TRBV5-1	many	TRBJ2-2	TGCGCCAGCAGTGTCAGCAACACCGGGGAGCTGTTTTTT	CASSVSNTGELFF
NA	TRBV5-1	many	TRBJ2-7	TGCGCCAGCAGCTTGGGGAAGGGACCTTACGAGCAGTACTTC	CASSLGKGPYEQYF
NA	TRBV9	many	TRBJ2-3	TGTGCCAGCAGCGTAAGGGGGTCGAAAACCCTAATGGATACGCAGTATTTT	CASSVRGSKTLMDTQYF
NA	TRBV20-1	many	TRBJ2-5	TGCAGTGCCGACGCTCCTCGCGGCCAAGAGACCCAGTACTTC	CSADAPRGQETQYF
TRBD1	TRBV27	many	TRBJ1-4	TGTGCCAGCAGTCCCCGGGACAGGGGGCTGTTTGGTGAAAAACTGTTTTTT	CASSPRDRGLFGEKLFF
NA	TRBV9	many	TRBJ2-1	TGTGCCAGCAGCGCACGACTGTACAATGAGCAGTTCTTC	CASSARLYNEQFF
NA	TRBV6-5	NA	TRBJ1-1	TGTGCCAGCAGTTACGCGAAATGGGCGACTGAAGCTTTCTTT	CASSYAKWATEAFF
TRBD1	TRBV20-1	many	TRBJ1-4	TGCAGTGGCTCGCAGGGGGGTGCAACTAATGAAAAACTGTTTTTT	CSGSQGGATNEKLFF
NA	TRBV30	many	TRBJ1-2	TGTGCCTGGAGAGGTGAAAAGACACCGTCTAACTATGGCTACACCTTC	CAWRGEKTPSNYGYTF
TRBD1	TRBV6-5	many	TRBJ2-7	TGTGCCAGCAGTTACGGGGTGGGGACAGGGCTCGAGCAGTACTTC	CASSYGVGTGLEQYF
NA	TRBV5-1	many	TRBJ2-2	TGCGCCAGCAGCTCAGAGCTCGCGAACACCGGGGAGCTGTTTTTT	CASSSELANTGELFF
TRBD2	TRBV7-6	many	TRBJ2-1	TGTGCCAGCAGCTTAGCGGGGCTAGCGGGGCATAATTTCTTAAATGAGCAGTTCTTC	CASSLAGLAGHNFLNEQFF
TRBD1	TRBV12-3/TRBV12-4	many	TRBJ2-7	TGTGCCAGCAGTTTGACAGGGATTGGCGAGCAGTACTTC	CASSLTGIGEQYF
NA	TRBV18	few	TRBJ1-5	TGTGCCAGCTCACCCTCCCCAAACCCGGAGCAGCCCCAGCATTTT	CASSPSPNPEQPQHF
NA	TRBV18	few	TRBJ2-7	TGTGCCAGCTCACCGGGCGTAGGGAGAAGGGAGCAGTACTTC	CASSPGVGRREQYF
NA	TRBV9	many	TRBJ1-3	TGTGCCAGCAGCGTAGAAGTTCACAACTCTGGAAACACCATATATTTT	CASSVEVHNSGNTIYF
TRBD2	TRBV6-5	many	TRBJ2-4	TGTGCCAGCTCCCCAGCGGGGGAACCAAGAGCCAAAAACATTCAGTACTTC	CASSPAGEPRAKNIQYF
TRBD2	TRBV5-1	many	TRBJ2-5	TGCGCCAGCAGAAGCCAGACTAGCGCCCAAGAGACCCAGTACTTC	CASRSQTSAQETQYF
NA	TRBV3-1	many	TRBJ2-5	TGTGCCAGCAGCCCCAGTTTCAGGACCCTATTGTTCAAGTTC	CASSPSFRTLLFKF
NA	TRBV7-2	medium-sized	TRBJ1-1	TGTGCCAGCAGCCCCTACCAGGGGACGAACACTGAAGCTTTCTTT	CASSPYQGTNTEAFF
TRBD1	TRBV20-1	many	TRBJ1-5	TGCAGTGCGACACCGGGACAGGGGAGCAATCAGCCCCAGCATTTT	CSATPGQGSNQPQHF
TRBD1	TRBV12-3/TRBV12-4	many	TRBJ2-6	TGTGCCAGTAGTCCAACGGGACAGGGGGCGTTTGGGGCCAACGTCCTGACTTTC	CASSPTGQGAFGANVLTF
TRBD1	TRBV15	many	TRBJ2-5	TGTGCCACCAGCCGTGAGGGACAGCAAGAGACCCAGTACTTC	CATSREGQQETQYF
NA	TRBV29-1	many	TRBJ1-2	TGCAGCGCCGCGACAGGAGCTAACTATGGCTACACCTTC	CSAATGANYGYTF
TRBD2	TRBV20-1	many	TRBJ2-1	TGCAGTGCTAGGACTAGCGGGGGGGCCTGGTTCTTC	CSARTSGGAWFF
NA	TRBV18	many	TRBJ2-7	TGTGCCAGCTCATCGGACGGCTACGAGCAGTACTTC	CASSSDGYEQYF
TRBD1	TRBV10-3	many	TRBJ2-1	TGTGCCACCTCCGGGACAGGGTCGCATGAGCAGTTCTTC	CATSGTGSHEQFF
NA	TRBV5-1	many	TRBJ2-7	TGCGCCAGCAGCTTGGATCGGGGGACCTACGAGCAGTACTTC	CASSLDRGTYEQYF
TRBD1	TRBV20-1	NA	TRBJ1-4	TGCAGTGCTAGAGATCGACAGGGGGCCTTGGCTAATGAAAAACTGTTTTTT	CSARDRQGALANEKLFF
TRBD2	TRBV3-1	many	TRBJ2-7	TGTGCCAGCAGCCACGGACTAGCGGGGGCAAACGAGCAGTACTTC	CASSHGLAGANEQYF